The 22 T cell receptor beta chains reported below all come from one sample, sequenced in a study of blood T cell repertoires in COVID-19. Assay: immunoSEQ multiplex PCR; the TCRdb copy retains only in-frame clones and omits some. The sample shows hundreds of thousands of clones, around four fifths of them seen only once. Sequencing was carried out using peripheral blood. The receptors stem from a woman between 65 and 79 years old with active or convalescent COVID-19.

The gene calls are TRBV5-1 and TRBJ2-7, with D possibly TRBD1 on 8 matching bases. Trimming left V 2 bases short and J 7 bases short, with 19 bases between. CDR1 and CDR2 (germline): SGHRS, YFSETQ. The length of the CDR3 is 15 residues. CDR3 in amino acids: CASSLGQGGALEQYF. In DNA form, the CDR3 reads TGCGCCAGCAGCTTAGGACAGGGAGGGGCCCTGGAGCAGTACTTC.

The CDR3 loop reads CSASRQGENEQFF. In nucleotides, the CDR3 is TGCAGTGCTAGTCGACAGGGAGAGAATGAGCAGTTCTTC. The chain recombines TRBV20-1 with TRBJ2-1, with 7 positions matching TRBD1. The germline V gene has CDR1 DFQATT and CDR2 SNEGSKA (reference sequence). V shed 3 bases, J shed 7 bases, and the junction held 6 bases outside the gene matches. The CDR3 contains 13 residues.

V gene TRBV19 combines with J gene TRBJ2-1; the match to TRBD2 covers 9 bases. There are 14 residues in the CDR3. The V segment lost 10 bases and the J segment 3 bases; nucleotides outside the gene matches: 7. Germline CDR1 LNHDA, CDR2 SQIVND (reference sequence). DNA of the CDR3: TGTGCCACCAATAGCGGGAGAGACTACAATGAGCAGTTCTTC. Amino acid sequence: CATNSGRDYNEQFF.

The rearrangement uses TRBV7-8 and TRBJ1-6, with 9 bases lining up with TRBD1. This CDR3 contains 16 residues. Germline V gives CDR1 SGHVS, CDR2 FQNEAQ. V trimming: 2 bases; J trimming: 8 bases; junction bases outside the gene matches: 7. Here the CDR3 reads CASSLRNRGQDSPLHF. The CDR3 coding sequence is TGTGCCAGCAGCTTACGGAACAGGGGGCAAGATTCACCCCTCCACTTT.

The chain carries TRBV30 and TRBJ1-1; D may be TRBD1 (5 bases). The CDR3 sequence is 13 residues long. Trimming shortened V by 2 bases and J by 3 bases, and 10 bases separated the two germline ends. Germline V lookup: CDR1 GTSNPN, CDR2 SVGIG (reference sequence). CDR3 DNA: TGTGCCTGGAGTAGGCAGGGCGACACTGAAGCTTTCTTT. Protein: CAWSRQGDTEAFF.

In the case of this clone: A read error may account for a junction end that differs from germline. V is TRBV7-2 and J is TRBJ1-1; TRBD1 matches 7 bases. CDR3 length: 11 residues. The germline V gene encodes CDR1 SGHTA and CDR2 FQGNSA. CDR3: CASSLATQGVF. CDR3 nucleotide sequence: TGTGCCAGCAGCTTAGCGACGCAGGGGGTTTTC.

This sequence joins TRBV27 and TRBJ1-6; no reliable D call. CDR3 length: 18 residues. Trimming pared 3 bases from V and 0 bases from J, leaving 15 bases between. CDR1 is MNHEY, CDR2 SMNVEV, per germline (reference sequence). The CDR3 spells CASSLFASWSSYNSPLHF. CDR3 sequence (DNA): TGTGCCAGCAGTTTGTTCGCTTCCTGGAGCTCCTATAATTCACCCCTCCACTTT.

This clone was found a few times. The rearrangement joins TRBV27 to TRBJ1-2; D ambiguous. Germline CDR1 MNHEY, CDR2 SMNVEV (reference sequence). Trimming shortened V by 2 bases and J by 0 bases, and 16 bases separated the two germline ends. The CDR3 contains 17 residues. The CDR3 reads CASSLLPRGVANYGYTF. Here the CDR3 DNA reads TGTGCCAGCAGTTTACTTCCGCGAGGCGTCGCTAACTATGGCTACACCTTC.

A single count supports this clone. The chain links TRBV29-1 to TRBJ2-7; tentative D call: TRBD1 (6 bases). The CDR3 loop spans 14 amino acids. Trimming removed 1 base at V and 2 bases at J, with 12 bases between. Germline CDR1 is SQVTM and CDR2 is ANQGSEA. Here the CDR3 reads CSVEADSFPYEQYF. DNA for the CDR3: TGCAGCGTTGAAGCGGACAGTTTCCCCTACGAGCAGTACTTC.

The rearrangement links TRBV29-1 to TRBJ1-4; TRBD1 is a possible D gene (6 bases). Trimming stripped 4 bases from V and 7 bases from J, with 10 bases between. This CDR3 contains 12 residues. Germline CDR1 is SQVTM and CDR2 is ANQGSEA. CDR3 nucleotides: TGCAGCGTTGCAGGGGCCGGTGAAAAACTGTTTTTT. Translated, it gives CSVAGAGEKLFF.

This clone has a single count. The chain has TRBV7-9 and TRBJ2-3, with 7 bases that match TRBD2. This CDR3 comprises 14 residues. The J segment lost 3 bases and the V segment lost 0 bases, leaving 0 bases of the junction unmatched. The germline gives CDR1 SEHNR, CDR2 FQNEAQ (reference sequence). CDR3 region: CASSLAGGTDTQYF. CDR3 in DNA: TGTGCCAGCAGCTTAGCGGGAGGGACAGATACGCAGTATTTT.

The V gene is TRBV20-1, the J gene TRBJ1-1; no firm D call. Deletions cut 5 bases from V and 4 bases from J, with 8 bases between. This CDR3 spans 11 amino acids. Germline loops: CDR1 DFQATT, CDR2 SNEGSKA (reference sequence). The CDR3 coding sequence is TGCAGTGCTCCCCGTCCCACTGAAGCTTTCTTT. This sequence encodes CSAPRPTEAFF.

V and J are TRBV18 and TRBJ1-2, with TRBD1 matching over 8 bases. Germline trimming cut 2 bases from V and 3 bases from J; bases unmatched to any gene: 5. Per germline, CDR1 KGHSH and CDR2 LQKENI. The CDR3 spans 15 residues. CDR3 DNA sequence: TGTGCCAGCTCACCAGGGACAGGTCCTTACTATGGCTACACCTTC. Encoded protein: CASSPGTGPYYGYTF.

The V and J genes are TRBV20-1 and TRBJ1-2; no clear D gene. The CDR3 is 10 amino acids. CDR1 and CDR2 (germline): DFQATT, SNEGSKA (reference sequence). V was trimmed by 3 bases and J by 8 bases, leaving 7 bases between them. The CDR3, as DNA: TGCAGTGCTAGTTTGGGCGGCTACACCTTC. It specifies CSASLGGYTF.

The rearrangement uses TRBV5-1 and TRBJ1-5; D ambiguous. The CDR3 is 12 residues long. Germline V gene lookup returns CDR1 SGHRS and CDR2 YFSETQ. Trimming took 8 bases from V and 0 from J, leaving 6 bases between them. CDR3: CARRNSNQPQHF. The CDR3 DNA follows: TGCGCCAGGCGAAATAGCAATCAGCCCCAGCATTTT.

This chain joins TRBV10-3 and TRBJ2-7; TRBD2 matches at 7 bases. CDR1 is ENHRY, CDR2 SYGVKD, per germline. This CDR3 region has 17 residues. The ends lost 2 bases at V and 7 bases at J; junction bases unmatched: 17. For the CDR3, the DNA is TGTGCCATCAGTGAGACCTCTCCCCTCGCGGGAGCGAAAGAGCAGTACTTC. Its protein is CAISETSPLAGAKEQYF.

The chain couples TRBV6-6 to TRBJ1-5; the D is unclear. The CDR3 is 11 amino acids. From germline, CDR1 is MNHNY and CDR2 SVGAGI (reference sequence). The V and J ends lost 5 bases and 11 bases respectively, with 10 bases between them. CDR3 loop: CASSLSGAQHF. The DNA for the CDR3 is TGTGCCAGCAGTCTTTCCGGGGCCCAGCATTTT.

The J gene is TRBJ2-5, the V gene TRBV19, with 13 bases fitting TRBD2. With V trimmed by 7 bases and J by 5 bases, 10 bases remained unmatched. CDR3 length: 16 residues. Germline V gene data show CDR1 as LNHDA and CDR2 as SQIVND (reference sequence). DNA of the CDR3: TGTGCCAGTACCGAGAATGGACTAGCGGGAGAGGAGACCCAGTACTTC. The encoded protein is CASTENGLAGEETQYF.

The V and J genes are TRBV18 and TRBJ2-7; a possible D gene is TRBD2 (5 bases). Trimming pared 3 bases from V and 1 base from J, leaving 7 bases between. Germline lookup yields CDR1 KGHSH and CDR2 LQKENI. The CDR3 sequence is 13 residues long. Here the CDR3 reads CASSPGVSYEQYF. DNA for the CDR3: TGTGCCAGCTCACCCGGGGTTTCCTACGAGCAGTACTTC.

The table lists this clone with a few counts. The chain carries TRBV19 and TRBJ1-3; 7 nucleotides align to TRBD1. There are 14 residues in the CDR3. The germline gives CDR1 LNHDA, CDR2 SQIVND (reference sequence). V trimming: 10 bases; J trimming: 2 bases; junction bases outside the gene matches: 8. The CDR3 loop reads CATTRQGAGNTIYF. The CDR3 nucleotides read TGTGCCACTACGAGACAGGGCGCTGGAAACACCATATATTTT.

The chain links TRBV25-1 to TRBJ1-1; D remains unclear. Germline CDR1 reads MGHDK; CDR2 reads SYGVNS. Deletions cut 6 bases from V and 1 base from J, with 9 bases between. There are 13 residues in the CDR3. The CDR3 reads CASRLTGNTEAFF. For the CDR3, the DNA is TGTGCCAGCAGATTGACGGGGAACACTGAAGCTTTCTTT.

The rearrangement links TRBV10-3 to TRBJ2-1; possibly TRBD2 for D (6 bases). The V gene lost 3 bases and the J gene lost 1 base, with 10 bases spanning the gap. The germline CDR1 and CDR2 sequences are ENHRY and SYGVKD. The CDR3 spans 15 residues. CDR3 nucleotide sequence: TGTGCCATCAGTGAATTAGCGGCGTCCTACAATGAGCAGTTCTTC. Translating gives CAISELAASYNEQFF.